These T cell receptor beta chains were read from a single sample in a study of blood T cell repertoires in COVID-19. Profiling relied on immunoSEQ multiplex PCR, and the TCRdb table lists in-frame clones only, not all of them. Of about 210,000 clones in the sample, about 90% were seen once. Specimen: peripheral blood. The origin of the receptors is a young man with acute or convalescent COVID-19. Both conserved end residues are part of each CDR3. D genes are given only for firm matches. Clone size is shown for a subset of rows, as once, few, many or a class of expanded clone.

>TRBJ1-5|-|TRBV10-3|-
TGTGCCATCAGTGATACAGGGAATAGCAATCAGCCCCAGCATTTT
CAISDTGNSNQPQHF
>TRBJ1-2|-|TRBV4-2|-
TGTGCCAGCAGCCAATTAAGCAACAGGGATCGTGGCTACACCTTC
CASSQLSNRDRGYTF
>TRBJ2-3|-|TRBV19|-
TGTGCCAGTAGTCTCGGGTACACAGATACGCAGTATTTT
CASSLGYTDTQYF
>TRBJ2-7|-|TRBV25-1|TRBD2
TGTGCCTCCTGTAAAGTAGCGGGAGGCGAGCAGTACTTC
CASCKVAGGEQYF
>TRBJ1-2|-|TRBV7-3|-
TGTGCCAGCGGCAGGACAAGCTATGGCTACACCTTC
CASGRTSYGYTF
>TRBJ1-2|-|TRBV19|-
TGTGCCAGTAGCTCACGGGTCGGCTATGGCTACACCTTC
CASSSRVGYGYTF
>TRBJ2-3|-|TRBV6-5|-
TGTGCCAGCAGTAGGGGGTCCACAGATACGCAGTATTTT
CASSRGSTDTQYF
>TRBJ1-2|once|TRBV24-1|-
TGTGCCATTTCTGCGGGCTCCTCTTATGGCTACACCTTC
CAISAGSSYGYTF
>TRBJ2-1|-|TRBV5-1|TRBD2
TGCGCCAGCAGCTTGGGACTAGCGGGAGTCAATGAGCAGTTCTTC
CASSLGLAGVNEQFF
>TRBJ2-7|-|TRBV28|-
TGTGCCGCGGGCAGGGGAAACTACGAGCAGTACTTC
CAAGRGNYEQYF
>TRBJ2-3|once|TRBV5-8|TRBD2
TGTGCCAGCAGCAAGACTAGCGGACCCACAGATACGCAGTATTTT
CASSKTSGPTDTQYF
>TRBJ2-1|-|TRBV19|-
TGTGCCAGTAGTATAGGCAGGTCTAATGAGCAGTTCTTC
CASSIGRSNEQFF
>TRBJ2-5|-|TRBV5-1|TRBD2
TGCGCCAGCAGCGCTAGCGGGGGGGCGGAGACCCAGTACTTC
CASSASGGAETQYF
>TRBJ2-3|-|TRBV5-5|TRBD2
TGTGCCAGCAGCACGGAAGCGGGAGCTAAAGATACGCAGTATTTT
CASSTEAGAKDTQYF
>TRBJ2-7|-|TRBV4-1|-
TGCGCCAGCAGCGCTAGACAGGAAACCTACGAGCAGTACTTC
CASSARQETYEQYF
>TRBJ1-1|once|TRBV20-1|-
TGCAGTGCTAGAGCGCTCGGGAAAGCTTTCTTT
CSARALGKAFF
>TRBJ1-1|-|TRBV11-2|-
TGTGCCAGCACCCGAACCCTACACACTGAAGCTTTCTTT
CASTRTLHTEAFF
>TRBJ1-6|-|TRBV12-3/TRBV12-4|-
TGTGCCAGCAGTTTGGCCCGGGCACCCCTCCACTTT
CASSLARAPLHF
>TRBJ1-1|-|TRBV28|-
TGTGCCAGCAGTTTAAGGGGTCTGAACACTGAAGCTTTCTTT
CASSLRGLNTEAFF
>TRBJ2-7|few|TRBV4-2|-
TGTGCCAGCAGCCAGCAGACAGGCAATTCCTACGAGCAGTACTTC
CASSQQTGNSYEQYF
>TRBJ2-3|-|TRBV21-1|-
TGTGCCAGCAGCAACGAGTTAGCGGGGGGATTTCCAGGAGATACGCAGTATTTT
CASSNELAGGFPGDTQYF
>TRBJ2-3|-|TRBV20-1|TRBD2
TGCAGTGCTAGTGGGAAAGGACTAGCGTACACAGATACGCAGTATTTT
CSASGKGLAYTDTQYF
>TRBJ1-1|-|TRBV12-3/TRBV12-4|-
TGTGCCAGCGGGAGGGGGTTTAGCACTGAAGCTTTCTTT
CASGRGFSTEAFF
>TRBJ1-2|-|TRBV9|-
TGTGCCAGCAGCGCTCCGACAGACTACTATGGCTACACCTTC
CASSAPTDYYGYTF
>TRBJ1-1|-|TRBV30|-
TGTGCCTGGAGTGTATCGAGGAGGTCGTGGACTGAAGCTTTCTTT
CAWSVSRRSWTEAFF
>TRBJ1-1|-|TRBV28|TRBD1
TGTGCCAGCAGCCTAAGACAGGGGCTACCGGGTAGCGCTGAAGCTTTCTTT
CASSLRQGLPGSAEAFF
>TRBJ2-4|once|TRBV13|TRBD1
TGTGCCAGCAGCTCGCAATCCGGGACAGGGGCGCCAAGGAACATTCAGTACTTC
CASSSQSGTGAPRNIQYF
>TRBJ1-1|-|TRBV29-1|TRBD1
TGCAGCGGGGGACAGGGCACAACTGAAGCTTTCTTT
CSGGQGTTEAFF
>TRBJ1-2|-|TRBV3-1/TRBV3-2|-
TGTGCCAGCAGACAGGGAAACTATGGCTACACCTTC
CASRQGNYGYTF
>TRBJ1-2|-|TRBV6-5|TRBD1
TGTGCCAGCAGAACCGGGACAGGGGCCTTGTCGGGCTACACCTTC
CASRTGTGALSGYTF
>TRBJ1-2|once|TRBV18|TRBD1
TGTGCCAGCTCCCCCGGGACAGTCCAGTTTAACTATGGCTACACCTTC
CASSPGTVQFNYGYTF
>TRBJ2-7|-|TRBV29-1|TRBD1
TGCAGCGTTGGACAAGGTCAGGGGGTCTACGAGCAGTACTTC
CSVGQGQGVYEQYF
>TRBJ2-2|-|TRBV25-1|TRBD1
TGTGCCAGCAGTGAACCCACGACAGGGGTTACCGGGGAGCTGTTTTTT
CASSEPTTGVTGELFF
>TRBJ2-1|-|TRBV9|-
TGTGCCAGCAGCGTAGAAATCAATACTAACAATGAGCAGTTCTTC
CASSVEINTNNEQFF
>TRBJ2-7|-|TRBV6-5|-
TGTGCCAGCACGACTAGTTGGGGGAAGGGCGAGCAGTACTTC
CASTTSWGKGEQYF
>TRBJ2-3|-|TRBV7-8|-
TGTGCCAGCAGCTTAGGTCGCTGGAGCAGCACAGATACGCAGTATTTT
CASSLGRWSSTDTQYF
>TRBJ2-1|-|TRBV3-1/TRBV3-2|-
TGTGCCAGCAGCCAAGCGGGTAGTATGGTCAATGAGCAGTTCTTC
CASSQAGSMVNEQFF
>TRBJ2-1|-|TRBV15|-
TGTGCCACCAGCAGAGAGAACAGGGCCAATGAGCAGTTCTTC
CATSRENRANEQFF
>TRBJ2-1|-|TRBV9|TRBD2
TGTGCCAGCAGCCCTAGCGGGCTAGCGGGGGGACCCACCTATGACAATGAGCAGTTCTTC
CASSPSGLAGGPTYDNEQFF
>TRBJ2-3|-|TRBV9|TRBD1
TGTGCCAGCAGCACCCGGGACAGACCTAGCACAGATACGCAGTATTTT
CASSTRDRPSTDTQYF
>TRBJ1-5|once|TRBV7-9|-
TGTGCCAGCAGCTCCTTGGGGGGGGGCAATCAGCCCCAGCATTTT
CASSSLGGGNQPQHF
>TRBJ1-2|once|TRBV28|-
TGTGCCAGCAGTTTACTACAGGATTATGGCTACACCTTC
CASSLLQDYGYTF
>TRBJ2-4|-|TRBV5-6|TRBD2
TGTGCCAGCAGCCTCTATAGTATAGCGGGGGTAGCCAAAAACATTCAGTACTTC
CASSLYSIAGVAKNIQYF
>TRBJ2-7|-|TRBV19|TRBD1
TGTGCCAGTAGTCGAGAAGGGACAGGATCCTACGAGCAGTACTTC
CASSREGTGSYEQYF
>TRBJ1-5|-|TRBV28|-
TGTGCCAGCAGTTTACGGGGGTTGGGCAATCAGCCCCAGCATTTT
CASSLRGLGNQPQHF
>TRBJ1-1|-|TRBV5-4|-
TGTGCCAGCAGCAGGGGGGGGGCGAACACTGAAGCTTTCTTT
CASSRGGANTEAFF
>TRBJ1-2|-|TRBV7-9|-
TGTGCCAGCAGCTTCCAGGCCGATAACTATGGCTACACCTTC
CASSFQADNYGYTF
>TRBJ2-2|-|TRBV3-1/TRBV3-2|-
TGTGCCAGCAGCCAAGATCAAGCCACCGGGGAGCTGTTTTTT
CASSQDQATGELFF
>TRBJ1-2|-|TRBV19|TRBD1
TGTGCCAGTAGTACCGGGACAGGGGTCGCTGGCTACACCTTC
CASSTGTGVAGYTF
>TRBJ2-7|-|TRBV27|-
TGTGCCAGCAGTTTTCAGGAGGCCTCCTACGAGCAGTACTTC
CASSFQEASYEQYF
>TRBJ2-2|many|TRBV7-9|TRBD2
TGTGCCAGCAGCTTCGGACTAGGCCCCCAAATCGGGGAGCTGTTTTTT
CASSFGLGPQIGELFF
>TRBJ2-5|-|TRBV5-1|TRBD2
TGCGCCAGCAGCTTGAGTTTTGGCGGCGGGGGAAGAGAGACCCAGTACTTC
CASSLSFGGGGRETQYF
>TRBJ1-6|-|TRBV2|-
TGTGCCAGCAGTCCCCCCAATAGATCACCCCTCCACTTT
CASSPPNRSPLHF
>TRBJ2-1|-|TRBV6-4|TRBD2
TGTGCCAGCAGTGAGGGACTAGCGGGCAATGAGCAGTTCTTC
CASSEGLAGNEQFF